This TCR beta chain was profiled in a study of glioma-infiltrating T cells after dendritic cell vaccination. No glioblastoma patient carried an isocitrate dehydrogenase mutation. Study-level points and caveats: Complete blood and tumor specimen sets were limited to few patients.

Only a few counts were recorded for this clone. Its antigen is unknown. Trimming stripped 2 bases from V and 1 base from J, with 11 bases between. CDR1 SGHVS and CDR2 FNYEAQ come from the germline V gene. The CDR3 has 16 residues. Using immunoSEQ multiplex PCR, the repertoire was profiled, and TCRdb retains in-frame clones only, with some absent. This sample has 85,000 to 110,000 clones, with roughly 81% found just once. The chain combines TRBV7-6 with TRBJ2-2; possibly TRBD2 for D (5 bases). The sample in question was blood, obtained before dendritic cell vaccination. This clonotype originated in a human donor with glioblastoma. CDR3 sequence (DNA): TGTGCCAGCAGCTTATATCCCCGGGGGAACACCGGGGAGCTGTTTTTT. Translation gives CASSLYPRGNTGELFF.